This TCR beta chain was found in a study of cytomegalovirus exposure and HLA in healthy donors. The germline CDR1 and CDR2 sequences are MNHEY and SVGAGI. The CDR3 is made up of 16 amino acids. With 0 bases removed from V and 1 base from J, the gap between germline ends came to 10 bases. The table came from immunoSEQ multiplex PCR; TCRdb's copy has only in-frame clones and leaves some out. Of about 260,000 clones detected, 90% appear once; the ten largest clones hold 2.5% to 3.5%. The TCR originated in a woman in her 30s in good health and CMV-seronegative. J is TRBJ2-1 and V is TRBV6-5; D possibly corresponds to TRBD2 (7 bases). Source material: PBMCs. CDR3 in amino acids: CASSYSRGQSYNEQFF. Written as DNA, the CDR3 is TGTGCCAGCAGTTACTCGCGGGGGCAGTCCTACAATGAGCAGTTCTTC.